This T cell receptor beta chain was identified in a study of OX40 agonist ivuxolimab in advanced cancers. Study-wide points: Fewer expanded clones were found on average in CD4+ than in CD8+ T cells. Among the lowest levels of clonal expansion were found in partial responders at 0.1-3.0 mg/kg.

The CDR3 sequence is 14 residues long. The germline CDR1 and CDR2 sequences are WNHNN and SYGVQD (reference sequence). The V gene end was trimmed by 3 bases and the J gene end by 9 bases; junction bases not matched to a gene: 8. Samples of blood were obtained at baseline, on cycle 4 day 1, and on cycle 7 day 1. On this clone itself: The antigen is undetermined.

Clones were read by immunoSEQ multiplex PCR, and TCRdb kept only the in-frame ones, dropping some. This table holds tens of thousands of clones, about 87% found once. This TCR came from an adult with an advanced solid tumor such as melanoma, head and neck, liver or kidney cancer. The sample here was CD4+ or CD8+ T cells sorted from blood, taken in a trial of the OX40 agonist ivuxolimab. The rearrangement uses TRBV10-1 and TRBJ2-4; 7 bases map to TRBD2. The CDR3 DNA sequence: TGCGCCAGCAGTGAAGCGGGGCAGAAAGGCATTCAGTACTTC. As protein: CASSEAGQKGIQYF.